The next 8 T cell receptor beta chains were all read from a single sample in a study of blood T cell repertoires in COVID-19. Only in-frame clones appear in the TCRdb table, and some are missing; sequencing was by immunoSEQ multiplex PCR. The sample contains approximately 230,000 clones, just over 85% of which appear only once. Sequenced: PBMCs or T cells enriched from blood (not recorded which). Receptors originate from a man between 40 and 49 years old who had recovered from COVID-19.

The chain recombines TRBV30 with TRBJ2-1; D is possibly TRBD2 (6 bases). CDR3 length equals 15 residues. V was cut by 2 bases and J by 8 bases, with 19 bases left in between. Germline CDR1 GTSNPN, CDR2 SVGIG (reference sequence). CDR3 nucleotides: TGTGCCTGGAGTCTCGAGGGAGCTCCGGGGGATGAGCAGTTCTTC. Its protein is CAWSLEGAPGDEQFF. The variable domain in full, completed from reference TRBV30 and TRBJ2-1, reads SQTIHQWPATLVQPVGSPLSLECTVEGTSNPNLYWYRQAAGRGLQLLFYSVGIGQISSEVPQNLSASRPQDRQFILSSKKLLLSDSGFYLCAWSLEGAPGDEQFFGPGTRLTVL.

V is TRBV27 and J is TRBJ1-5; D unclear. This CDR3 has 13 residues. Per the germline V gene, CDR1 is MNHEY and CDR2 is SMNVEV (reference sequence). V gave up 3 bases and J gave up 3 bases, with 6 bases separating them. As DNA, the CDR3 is TGTGCCAGCAGTTTCGGTCTCAATCAGCCCCAGCATTTT. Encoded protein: CASSFGLNQPQHF.

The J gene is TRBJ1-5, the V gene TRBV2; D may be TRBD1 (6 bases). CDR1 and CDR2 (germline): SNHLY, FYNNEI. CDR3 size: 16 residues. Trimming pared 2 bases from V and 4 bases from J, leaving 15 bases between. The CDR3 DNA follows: TGTGCCAGCAGTGAACGGGAACAGGGCGCAAATCAGCCCCAGCATTTT. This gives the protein CASSEREQGANQPQHF. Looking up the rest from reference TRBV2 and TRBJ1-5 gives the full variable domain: EPEVTQTPSHQVTQMGQEVILRCVPISNHLYFYWYRQILGQKVEFLVSFYNNEISEKSEIFDDQFSVERPDGSNFTLKIRSTKLEDSAMYFCASSEREQGANQPQHFGDGTRLSIL.

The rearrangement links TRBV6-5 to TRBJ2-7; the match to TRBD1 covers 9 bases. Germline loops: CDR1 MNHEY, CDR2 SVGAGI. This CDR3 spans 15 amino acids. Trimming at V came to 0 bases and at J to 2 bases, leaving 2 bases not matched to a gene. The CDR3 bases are TGTGCCAGCAGTTACTCGACAGGGGGAGCCTACGAGCAGTACTTC. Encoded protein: CASSYSTGGAYEQYF.

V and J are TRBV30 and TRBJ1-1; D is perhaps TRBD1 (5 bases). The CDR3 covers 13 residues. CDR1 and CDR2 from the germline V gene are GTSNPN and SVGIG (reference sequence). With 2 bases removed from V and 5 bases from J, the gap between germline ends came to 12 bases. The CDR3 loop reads CAWSNTGDTEAFF. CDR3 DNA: TGTGCCTGGAGTAACACAGGAGATACTGAAGCTTTCTTT. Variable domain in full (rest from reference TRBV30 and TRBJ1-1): SQTIHQWPATLVQPVGSPLSLECTVEGTSNPNLYWYRQAAGRGLQLLFYSVGIGQISSEVPQNLSASRPQDRQFILSSKKLLLSDSGFYLCAWSNTGDTEAFFGQGTRLTVV.

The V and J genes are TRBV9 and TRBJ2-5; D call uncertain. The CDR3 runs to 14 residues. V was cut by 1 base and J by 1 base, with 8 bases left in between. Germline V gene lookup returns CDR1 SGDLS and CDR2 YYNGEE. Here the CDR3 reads CASSVSGGQETQYF. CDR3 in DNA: TGTGCCAGCAGCGTATCGGGTGGCCAAGAGACCCAGTACTTC.

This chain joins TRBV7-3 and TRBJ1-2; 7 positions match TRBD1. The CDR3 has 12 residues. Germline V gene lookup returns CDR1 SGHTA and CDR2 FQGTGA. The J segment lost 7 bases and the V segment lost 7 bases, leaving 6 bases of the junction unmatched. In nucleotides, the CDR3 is TGTGCCAGCACCTCACAGGGGTTTGGCTACACCTTC. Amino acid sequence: CASTSQGFGYTF.

In DNA form, the CDR3 reads TGTGCCAGCGCCTATCTATGGGCTTTCTTT. It encodes CASAYLWAFF. The chain has TRBV2 and TRBJ1-1; D is undetermined. With 8 bases removed from V and 11 bases from J, the gap between germline ends came to 12 bases. The length of the CDR3 is 10 residues. Germline CDR1 SNHLY, CDR2 FYNNEI.